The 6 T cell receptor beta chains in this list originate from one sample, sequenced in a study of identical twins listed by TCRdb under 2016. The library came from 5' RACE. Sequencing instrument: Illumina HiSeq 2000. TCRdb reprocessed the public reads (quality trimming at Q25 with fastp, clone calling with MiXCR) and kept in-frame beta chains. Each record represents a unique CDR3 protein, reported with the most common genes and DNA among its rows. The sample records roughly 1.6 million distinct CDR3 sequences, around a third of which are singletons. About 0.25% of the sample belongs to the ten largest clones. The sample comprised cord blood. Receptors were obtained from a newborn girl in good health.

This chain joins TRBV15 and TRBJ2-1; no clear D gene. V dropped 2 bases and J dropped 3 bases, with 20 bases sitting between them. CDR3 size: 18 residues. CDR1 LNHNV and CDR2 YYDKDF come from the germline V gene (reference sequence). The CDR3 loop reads CATSRPPSINRLYNEQFF. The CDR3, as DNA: TGTGCCACCAGCAGACCTCCCTCCATCAATCGGCTCTACAATGAGCAGTTCTTC.

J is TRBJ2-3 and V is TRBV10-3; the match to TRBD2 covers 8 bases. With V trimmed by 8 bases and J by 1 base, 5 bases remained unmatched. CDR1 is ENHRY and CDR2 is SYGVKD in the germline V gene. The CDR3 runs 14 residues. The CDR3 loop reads CAIASGSGTDTQYF. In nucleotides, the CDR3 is TGTGCCATCGCGAGCGGGAGCGGCACAGATACGCAGTATTTT.

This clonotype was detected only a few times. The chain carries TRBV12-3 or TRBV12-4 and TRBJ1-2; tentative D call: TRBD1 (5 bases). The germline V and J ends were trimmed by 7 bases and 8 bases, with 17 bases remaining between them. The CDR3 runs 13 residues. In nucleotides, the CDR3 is TGTGCCAGCACCAAGATTAGGGGAGGAGGCTACACCTTC. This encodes CASTKIRGGGYTF.

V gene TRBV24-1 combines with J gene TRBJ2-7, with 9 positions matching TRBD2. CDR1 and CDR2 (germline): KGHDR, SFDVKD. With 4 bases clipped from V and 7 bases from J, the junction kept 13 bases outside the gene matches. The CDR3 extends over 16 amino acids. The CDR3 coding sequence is TGTGCCACCAGTGAAGATAGCGGGGGCGTCTACAATGAGCAGTACTTC. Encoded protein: CATSEDSGGVYNEQYF.

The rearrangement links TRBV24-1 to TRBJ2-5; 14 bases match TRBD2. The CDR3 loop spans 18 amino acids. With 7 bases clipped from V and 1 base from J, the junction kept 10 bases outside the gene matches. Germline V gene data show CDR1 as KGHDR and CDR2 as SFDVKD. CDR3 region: CATSSTGLAGATQETQYF. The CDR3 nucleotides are TGTGCCACCAGCTCAACGGGACTAGCGGGGGCCACCCAAGAGACCCAGTACTTC.

In DNA form, the CDR3 reads TGCAGCGTTGACGGAGGGTCCCTAGCTAACTATGGCTACACCTTC. This gives the protein CSVDGGSLANYGYTF. This chain joins TRBV29-1 and TRBJ1-2, with D unresolved. Germline V gene lookup returns CDR1 SQVTM and CDR2 ANQGSEA. This CDR3 has 15 residues. Deletions cut 3 bases from V and 0 bases from J, with 14 bases between.